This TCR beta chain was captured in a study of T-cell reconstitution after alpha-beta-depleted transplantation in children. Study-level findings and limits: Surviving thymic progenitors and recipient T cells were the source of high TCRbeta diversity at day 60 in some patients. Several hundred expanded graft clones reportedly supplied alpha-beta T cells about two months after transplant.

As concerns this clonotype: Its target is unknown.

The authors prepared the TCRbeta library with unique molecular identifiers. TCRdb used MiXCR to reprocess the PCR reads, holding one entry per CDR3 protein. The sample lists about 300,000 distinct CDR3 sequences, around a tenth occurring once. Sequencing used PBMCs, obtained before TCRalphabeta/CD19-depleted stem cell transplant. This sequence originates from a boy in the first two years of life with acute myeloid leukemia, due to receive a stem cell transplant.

The CDR3 loop is CSVRPLARNEQFF. The CDR3 DNA reads as TGCAGCGTTCGTCCTCTAGCACGGAATGAGCAGTTCTTC. The chain links TRBV29-1 to TRBJ2-1; D is perhaps TRBD2 (5 bases). Deletions cut 5 bases from V and 7 bases from J, with 15 bases between. Germline CDR1 is SQVTM and CDR2 is ANQGSEA. The CDR3 length is 13 residues.